This TCR beta chain was sequenced in a study of CD8 T cells in ankylosing spondylitis. Study-wide results and limits: Characteristic of ankylosing spondylitis blood, it appeared, was a TCR beta motif comprising several highly homologous variants.

The sample holds a few counts of this clonotype. Its specificity is not known. MiXCR, applied by TCRdb to the 5' RACE reads, yields one record per CDR3 protein. Here the sample spans about 400,000 distinct CDR3 sequences, around 22% being singletons. Germline CDR1 and CDR2: SGHVS and FQNEAQ. The CDR3 consists of 15 residues. V was pared by 5 bases and J by 9 bases, with 12 bases of the junction left unmatched. The sample consisted of blood, either unsorted or a sorted T cell fraction (not recorded which). This receptor was obtained from a male donor with ankylosing spondylitis. This chain joins TRBV7-8 and TRBJ2-7, with 11 bases lining up with TRBD2. CDR3 sequence reads: CASSTGLAVQLGQYF. The DNA of the CDR3 is TGTGCCAGCAGCACGGGACTAGCGGTTCAGCTAGGGCAGTACTTC.